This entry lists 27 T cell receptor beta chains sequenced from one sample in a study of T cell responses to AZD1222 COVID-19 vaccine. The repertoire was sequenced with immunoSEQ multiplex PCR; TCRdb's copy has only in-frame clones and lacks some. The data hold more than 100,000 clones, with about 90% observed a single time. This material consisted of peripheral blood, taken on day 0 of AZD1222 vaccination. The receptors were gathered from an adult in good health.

The CDR3 spells CASSQDLAGSNTEAFF. In DNA form, the CDR3 reads TGTGCCAGCAGCCAAGATCTAGCGGGTTCGAACACTGAAGCTTTCTTT. The chain joins TRBV14 to TRBJ1-1; D is ambiguous. CDR1 is SGHDN and CDR2 is FVKESK in the germline V gene. This CDR3 has 16 amino acids. The V gene lost 0 bases and the J gene lost 1 base, with 12 bases spanning the gap. Drawing the rest from reference TRBV14 and TRBJ1-1, the complete variable domain is EAGVTQFPSHSVIEKGQTVTLRCDPISGHDNLYWYRRVMGKEIKFLLHFVKESKQDESGMPNNRFLAERTGGTYSTLKVQPAELEDSGVYFCASSQDLAGSNTEAFFGQGTRLTVV.

The CDR3 sequence: CASTSRRGGPNEQFF. Written as DNA, the CDR3 is TGCGCCAGCACCAGTAGGCGAGGGGGCCCAAATGAGCAGTTCTTC. V is TRBV10-2 and J is TRBJ2-1, with 7 bases aligning to TRBD1. V shed 7 bases and J 7 bases; nucleotides not matched to a gene: 13. Germline V CDR1 and CDR2: WSHSY, SAAADI. The CDR3 contains 15 residues.

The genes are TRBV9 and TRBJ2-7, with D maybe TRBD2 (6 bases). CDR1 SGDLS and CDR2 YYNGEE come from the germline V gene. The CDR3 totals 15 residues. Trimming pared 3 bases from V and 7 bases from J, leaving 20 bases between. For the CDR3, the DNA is TGTGCCAGCAGCGCGACCGGGACTCCCTGGGAGGAGCAGTACTTC. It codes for CASSATGTPWEEQYF. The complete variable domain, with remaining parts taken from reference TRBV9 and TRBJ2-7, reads DSGVTQTPKHLITATGQRVTLRCSPRSGDLSVYWYQQSLDQGLQFLIQYYNGEERAKGNILERFSAQQFPDLHSELNLSSLELGDSALYFCASSATGTPWEEQYFGPGTRLTVT.

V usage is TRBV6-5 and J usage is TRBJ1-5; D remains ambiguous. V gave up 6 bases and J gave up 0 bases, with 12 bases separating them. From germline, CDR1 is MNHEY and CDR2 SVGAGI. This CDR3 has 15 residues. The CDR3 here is CASSLNQDSNQPQHF. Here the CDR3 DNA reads TGTGCCAGCAGCCTAAACCAGGATAGCAATCAGCCCCAGCATTTT.

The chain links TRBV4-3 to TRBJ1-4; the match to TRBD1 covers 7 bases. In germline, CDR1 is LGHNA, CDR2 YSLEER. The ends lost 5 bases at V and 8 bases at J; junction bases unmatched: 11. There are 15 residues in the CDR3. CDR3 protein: CASSTEDRWDEKLFF. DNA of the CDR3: TGCGCCAGCAGCACGGAGGACAGGTGGGACGAAAAACTGTTTTTT.

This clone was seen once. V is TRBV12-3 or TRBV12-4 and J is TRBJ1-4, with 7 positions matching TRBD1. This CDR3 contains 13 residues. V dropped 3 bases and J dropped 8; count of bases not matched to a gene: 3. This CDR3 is CASSLGQQEKLFF. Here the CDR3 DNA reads TGTGCCAGCAGTTTGGGACAGCAGGAAAAACTGTTTTTT.

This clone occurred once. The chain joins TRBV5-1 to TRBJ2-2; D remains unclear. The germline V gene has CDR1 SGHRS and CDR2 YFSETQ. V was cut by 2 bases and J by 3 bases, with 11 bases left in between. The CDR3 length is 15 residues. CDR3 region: CASSLGRIDTGELFF. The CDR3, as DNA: TGCGCCAGCAGCTTAGGCAGGATAGACACCGGGGAGCTGTTTTTT. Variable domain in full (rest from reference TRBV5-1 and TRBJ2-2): KAGVTQTPRYLIKTRGQQVTLSCSPISGHRSVSWYQQTPGQGLQFLFEYFSETQRNKGNFPGRFSGRQFSNSRSEMNVSTLELGDSALYLCASSLGRIDTGELFFGEGSRLTVL.

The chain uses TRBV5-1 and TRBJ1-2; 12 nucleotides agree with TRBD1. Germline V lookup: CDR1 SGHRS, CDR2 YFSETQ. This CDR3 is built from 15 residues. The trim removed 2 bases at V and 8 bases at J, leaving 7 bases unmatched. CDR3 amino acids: CASSFPGQGARGYTF. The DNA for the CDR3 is TGCGCCAGCAGCTTCCCGGGACAGGGGGCAAGGGGCTACACCTTC.

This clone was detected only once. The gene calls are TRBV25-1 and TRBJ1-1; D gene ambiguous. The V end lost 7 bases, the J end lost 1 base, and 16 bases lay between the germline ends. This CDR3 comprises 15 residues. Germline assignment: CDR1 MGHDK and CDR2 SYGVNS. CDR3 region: CASTYRRNTNTEAFF. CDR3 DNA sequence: TGTGCCAGCACCTATCGAAGGAACACGAACACTGAAGCTTTCTTT.

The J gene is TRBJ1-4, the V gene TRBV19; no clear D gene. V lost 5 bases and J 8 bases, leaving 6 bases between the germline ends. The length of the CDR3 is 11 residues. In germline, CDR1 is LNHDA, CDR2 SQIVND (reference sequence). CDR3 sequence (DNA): TGTGCCAGTAGTGCCTTGGAAAAACTGTTTTTT. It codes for CASSALEKLFF. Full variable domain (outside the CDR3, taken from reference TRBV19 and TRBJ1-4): DGGITQSPKYLFRKEGQNVTLSCEQNLNHDAMYWYRQDPGQGLRLIYYSQIVNDFQKGDIAEGYSVSREKKESFPLTVTSAQKNPTAFYLCASSALEKLFFGSGTQLSVL.

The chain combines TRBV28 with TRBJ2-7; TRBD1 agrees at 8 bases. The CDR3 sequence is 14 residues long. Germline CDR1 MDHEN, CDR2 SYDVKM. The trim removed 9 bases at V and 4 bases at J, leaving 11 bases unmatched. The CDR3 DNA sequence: TGTGCCAGTCGCCGGACAGGGCGTTGGTACGAGCAGTACTTC. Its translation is CASRRTGRWYEQYF.

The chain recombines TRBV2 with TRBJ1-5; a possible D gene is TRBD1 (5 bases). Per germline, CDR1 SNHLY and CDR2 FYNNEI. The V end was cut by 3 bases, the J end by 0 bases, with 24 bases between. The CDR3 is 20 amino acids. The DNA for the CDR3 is TGTGCCAGCAGTGAGGGAGGTACAGGTTGGGTTGGGGATAGCAATCAGCCCCAGCATTTT. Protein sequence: CASSEGGTGWVGDSNQPQHF. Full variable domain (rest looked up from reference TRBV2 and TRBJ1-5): EPEVTQTPSHQVTQMGQEVILRCVPISNHLYFYWYRQILGQKVEFLVSFYNNEISEKSEIFDDQFSVERPDGSNFTLKIRSTKLEDSAMYFCASSEGGTGWVGDSNQPQHFGDGTRLSIL.

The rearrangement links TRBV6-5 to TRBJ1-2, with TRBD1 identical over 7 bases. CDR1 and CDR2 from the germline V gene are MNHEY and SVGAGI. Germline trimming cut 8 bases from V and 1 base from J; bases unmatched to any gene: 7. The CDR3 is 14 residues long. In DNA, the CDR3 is TGTGCCAGCGGGACAGCATTAAATAACTATGGCTACACCTTC. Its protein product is CASGTALNNYGYTF.

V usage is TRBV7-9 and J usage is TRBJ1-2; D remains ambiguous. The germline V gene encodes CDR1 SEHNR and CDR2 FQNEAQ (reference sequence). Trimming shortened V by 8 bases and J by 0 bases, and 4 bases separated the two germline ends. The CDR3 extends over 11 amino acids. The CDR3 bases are TGTGCCAGCGGCACTAACTATGGCTACACCTTC. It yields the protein CASGTNYGYTF. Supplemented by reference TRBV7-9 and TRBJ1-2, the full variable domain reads DTGVSQNPRHKITKRGQNVTFRCDPISEHNRLYWYRQTLGQGPEFLTYFQNEAQLEKSRLLSDRFSAERPKGSFSTLEIQRTEQGDSAMYLCASGTNYGYTFGSGTRLTVV.

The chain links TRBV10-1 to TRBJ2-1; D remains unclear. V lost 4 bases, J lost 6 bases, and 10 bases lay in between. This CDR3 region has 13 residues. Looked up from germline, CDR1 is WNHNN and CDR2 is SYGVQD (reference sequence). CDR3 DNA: TGCGCCAGCAGTGTGTCTCCATCCAATGAGCAGTTCTTC. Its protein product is CASSVSPSNEQFF.

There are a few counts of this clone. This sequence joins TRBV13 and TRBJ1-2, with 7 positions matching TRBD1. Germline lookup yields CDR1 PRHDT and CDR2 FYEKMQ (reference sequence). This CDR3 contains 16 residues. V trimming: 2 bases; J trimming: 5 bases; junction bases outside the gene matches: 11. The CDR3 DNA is TGTGCCAGCAGCTTAACCAGACAGGGATTGGGGTATGGCTACACCTTC. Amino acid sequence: CASSLTRQGLGYGYTF.

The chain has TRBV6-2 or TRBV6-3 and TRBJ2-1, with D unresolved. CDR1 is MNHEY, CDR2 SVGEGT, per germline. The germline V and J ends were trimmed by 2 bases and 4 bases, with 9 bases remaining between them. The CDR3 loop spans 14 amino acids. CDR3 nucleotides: TGTGCCAGCAGTTACGGGTCCCCTTACAATGAGCAGTTCTTC. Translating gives CASSYGSPYNEQFF.

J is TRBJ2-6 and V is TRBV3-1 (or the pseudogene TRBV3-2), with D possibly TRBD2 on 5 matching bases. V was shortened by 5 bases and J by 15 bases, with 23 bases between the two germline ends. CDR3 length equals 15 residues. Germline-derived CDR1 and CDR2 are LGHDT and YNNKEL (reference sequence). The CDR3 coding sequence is TGTGCCAGCAGCTTTAAATCTAGGAGACTATGGGCCCTGACTTTC. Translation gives CASSFKSRRLWALTF.

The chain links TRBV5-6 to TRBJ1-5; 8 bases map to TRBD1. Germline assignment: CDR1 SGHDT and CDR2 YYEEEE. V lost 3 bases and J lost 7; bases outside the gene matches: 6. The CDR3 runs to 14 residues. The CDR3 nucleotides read TGTGCCAGCAGCTCGACAGGGGCTGGGCAGCCCCAGCATTTT. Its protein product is CASSSTGAGQPQHF. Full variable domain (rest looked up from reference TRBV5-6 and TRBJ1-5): DAGVTQSPTHLIKTRGQQVTLRCSPKSGHDTVSWYQQALGQGPQFIFQYYEEEERQRGNFPDRFSGHQFPNYSSELNVNALLLGDSALYLCASSSTGAGQPQHFGDGTRLSIL.

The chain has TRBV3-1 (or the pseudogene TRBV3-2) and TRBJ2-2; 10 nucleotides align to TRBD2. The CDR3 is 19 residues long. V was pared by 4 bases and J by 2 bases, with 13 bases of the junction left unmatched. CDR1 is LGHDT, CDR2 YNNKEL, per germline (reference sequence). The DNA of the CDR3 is TGTGCCAGCAGCCGTATTATTCTAGCGGGGGTGAAAAACACCGGGGAGCTGTTTTTT. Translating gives CASSRIILAGVKNTGELFF.

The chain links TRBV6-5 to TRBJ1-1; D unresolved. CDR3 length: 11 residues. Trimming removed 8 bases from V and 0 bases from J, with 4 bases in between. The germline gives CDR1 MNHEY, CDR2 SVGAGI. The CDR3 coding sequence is TGTGCCAGCCACATGAACACTGAAGCTTTCTTT. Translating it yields CASHMNTEAFF.

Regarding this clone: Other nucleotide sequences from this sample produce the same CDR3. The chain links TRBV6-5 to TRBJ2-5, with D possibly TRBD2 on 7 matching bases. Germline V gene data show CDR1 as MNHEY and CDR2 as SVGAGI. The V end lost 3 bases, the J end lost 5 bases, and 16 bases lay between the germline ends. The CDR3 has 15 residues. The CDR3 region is CASSYSGGAGETQYF. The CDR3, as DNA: TGTGCCAGCAGTTATTCGGGGGGCGCGGGGGAGACCCAGTACTTC.

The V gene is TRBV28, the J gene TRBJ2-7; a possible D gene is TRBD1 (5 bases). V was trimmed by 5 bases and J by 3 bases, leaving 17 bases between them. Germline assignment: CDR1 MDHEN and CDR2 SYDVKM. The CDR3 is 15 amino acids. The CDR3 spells CASSPTTGANYEQYF. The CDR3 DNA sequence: TGTGCCAGCAGTCCCACAACAGGAGCCAACTACGAGCAGTACTTC.

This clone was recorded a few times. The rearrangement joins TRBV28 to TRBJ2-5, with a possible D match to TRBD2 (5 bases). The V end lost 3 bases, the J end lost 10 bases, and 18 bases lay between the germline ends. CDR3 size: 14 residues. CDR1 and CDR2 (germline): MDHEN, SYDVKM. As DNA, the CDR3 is TGTGCCAGCAGTTTGGAAGTCGACGGAGGTGGCCAGTACTTC. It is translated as CASSLEVDGGGQYF.

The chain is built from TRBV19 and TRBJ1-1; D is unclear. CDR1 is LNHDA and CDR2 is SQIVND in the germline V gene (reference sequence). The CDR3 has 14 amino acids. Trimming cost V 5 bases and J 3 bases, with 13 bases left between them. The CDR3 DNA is TGTGCCAGTAGTCCCCGGGGAGGAGACACTGAAGCTTTCTTT. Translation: CASSPRGGDTEAFF.

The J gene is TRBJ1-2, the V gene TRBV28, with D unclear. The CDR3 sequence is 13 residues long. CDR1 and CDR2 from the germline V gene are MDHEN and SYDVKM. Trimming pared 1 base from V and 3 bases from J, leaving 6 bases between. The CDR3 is CASSLSQDYGYTF. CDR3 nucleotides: TGTGCCAGCAGTTTATCCCAGGACTATGGCTACACCTTC.

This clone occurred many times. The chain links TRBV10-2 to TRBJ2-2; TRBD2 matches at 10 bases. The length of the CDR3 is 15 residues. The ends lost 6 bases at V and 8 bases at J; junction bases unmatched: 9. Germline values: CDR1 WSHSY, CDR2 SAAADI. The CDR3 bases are TGCGCCAGCAGCCATCTAGCGGGAGATAGTGGGGAGCTGTTTTTT. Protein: CASSHLAGDSGELFF.